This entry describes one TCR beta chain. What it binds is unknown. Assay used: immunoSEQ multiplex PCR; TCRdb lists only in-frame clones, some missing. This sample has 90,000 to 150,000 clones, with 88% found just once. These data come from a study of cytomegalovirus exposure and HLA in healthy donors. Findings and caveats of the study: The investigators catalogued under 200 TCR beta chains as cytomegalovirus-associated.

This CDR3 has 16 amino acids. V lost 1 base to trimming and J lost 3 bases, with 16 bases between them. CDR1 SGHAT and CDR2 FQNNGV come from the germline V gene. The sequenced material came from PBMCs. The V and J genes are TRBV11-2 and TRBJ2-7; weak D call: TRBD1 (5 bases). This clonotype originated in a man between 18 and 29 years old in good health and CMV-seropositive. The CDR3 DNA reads TGTGCCAGCAGCTTAGGGATGGGGCAGGGAATCTACGAGCAGTACTTC. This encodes CASSLGMGQGIYEQYF.